Shown below are 13 T cell receptor beta chains from a single sample sequenced in a study of shared clonotypes between healthy human individuals. Sequenced by immunoSEQ multiplex PCR; TCRdb stores in-frame clones only, minus some. Of approximately 2.4 million clones detected, approximately 96% appear once; the ten largest clones hold 0.1% to 0.15%. The sample comprised naive CD4+ T cells sorted from blood. Specified subset: CD45RA+ positively selected. These TCRs come from a man aged 18 to 35 in good health.

The chain is built from TRBV15 and TRBJ2-2; 8 nucleotides match TRBD2. CDR3 length: 18 residues. Unmatched junction bases numbered 9, after V lost 0 bases and J lost 3 bases. Germline CDR1 LNHNV, CDR2 YYDKDF (reference sequence). DNA of the CDR3: TGTGCCACCAGCAGAGATAGGATGACTAGCGTGGACACCGGGGAGCTGTTTTTT. It yields the protein CATSRDRMTSVDTGELFF. The entire variable domain, with the rest obtained from reference TRBV15 and TRBJ2-2, is as follows: DAMVIQNPRYQVTQFGKPVTLSCSQTLNHNVMYWYQQKSSQAPKLLFHYYDKDFNNEADTPDNFQSRRPNTSFCFLDIRSPGLGDTAMYLCATSRDRMTSVDTGELFFGEGSRLTVL.

This sequence joins TRBV6-5 and TRBJ2-7; 12 positions match TRBD2. The J segment lost 7 bases and the V segment lost 7 bases, leaving 11 bases of the junction unmatched. The length of the CDR3 is 15 residues. Per germline, CDR1 MNHEY and CDR2 SVGAGI. CDR3 amino acids: CASNSLTSGRSEQYF. Here the CDR3 DNA reads TGTGCCAGCAACTCCCTCACTAGCGGGAGGTCGGAGCAGTACTTC.

This clone was picked up one time. J is TRBJ2-5 and V is TRBV5-6; D might be TRBD2 (6 bases). Trimming cost V 1 base and J 2 bases, with 12 bases left between them. From germline, CDR1 is SGHDT and CDR2 YYEEEE. This CDR3 comprises 15 residues. The CDR3: CASSLWWRGQETQYF. Written as DNA, the CDR3 is TGTGCCAGCAGCTTGTGGTGGCGGGGACAAGAGACCCAGTACTTC.

The rearrangement links TRBV10-3 to TRBJ1-6, with a weak D call TRBD1 (5 bases). The CDR3 has 17 residues. Germline V gives CDR1 ENHRY, CDR2 SYGVKD. Deletions cut 0 bases from V and 6 bases from J, with 15 bases between. The CDR3 nucleotides read TGTGCCATCAGTGAGTCAGAAACAGGATCGTTTAATTCACCCCTCCACTTT. Residues: CAISESETGSFNSPLHF.

The chain carries TRBV28 and TRBJ2-7; D is unclear. Germline loops: CDR1 MDHEN, CDR2 SYDVKM. Between the trimmed V and J ends, which lost 5 bases and 3 bases, there was a span of 14 bases. CDR3 length: 14 amino acids. CDR3 sequence reads: CASSTPTWGYEQYF. In DNA, the CDR3 is TGTGCCAGCAGTACCCCAACTTGGGGCTACGAGCAGTACTTC.

This sequence joins TRBV18 and TRBJ1-5; 7 bases map to TRBD1. Per germline, CDR1 KGHSH and CDR2 LQKENI. The CDR3 spans 14 residues. J lost 0 bases, V lost 6 bases, and 2 bases had no gene match. Here the CDR3 reads CASSGQFSNQPQHF. In DNA, the CDR3 is TGTGCCAGCTCGGGACAGTTTAGCAATCAGCCCCAGCATTTT.

The gene calls are TRBV28 and TRBJ1-2; D possibly corresponds to TRBD1 (6 bases). Germline V gene lookup returns CDR1 MDHEN and CDR2 SYDVKM. The CDR3 covers 15 residues. The V end lost 6 bases, the J end lost 4 bases, and 18 bases lay between the germline ends. The CDR3 here is CASSRTRDNLYGYTF. CDR3 nucleotides: TGTGCCAGCAGCCGCACCCGGGACAATCTCTATGGCTACACCTTC.

The gene calls are TRBV6-5 and TRBJ1-6, with D hard to call. This CDR3 has 12 residues. Germline V gene sequence: CDR1 MNHEY, CDR2 SVGAGI. Between the trimmed V and J ends, which lost 8 bases and 7 bases, there was a span of 9 bases. CDR3 in DNA: TGTGCCAGCCAGCGGGTAAATTCACCCCTCCACTTT. Encoded protein: CASQRVNSPLHF.

The rearrangement links TRBV11-2 to TRBJ1-1; tentatively, D is TRBD1 (5 bases). The CDR3 is made up of 14 amino acids. V was pared by 7 bases and J by 3 bases, with 15 bases between. CDR1 is SGHAT and CDR2 is FQNNGV in the germline V gene. CDR3 protein: CASTRWGSDTEAFF. The CDR3 nucleotides are TGTGCCAGCACCCGGTGGGGGAGCGACACTGAAGCTTTCTTT.

The chain recombines TRBV6-1 with TRBJ2-1, with 11 bases aligning to TRBD2. The V and J ends lost 7 bases and 8 bases, in that order; junction bases with no gene match: 10. Germline V CDR1 and CDR2: MNHNS, SASEGT. The CDR3 spans 15 residues. In nucleotides, the CDR3 is TGTGCCAGCATAAAAGGGACTAGCGGCCCCGATGAGCAGTTCTTC. Translating gives CASIKGTSGPDEQFF.

The chain is built from TRBV11-3 and TRBJ2-7, with TRBD2 identical over 15 bases. The junction had 11 bases not matched to a gene; V was cut back by 5 bases and J by 0 bases. CDR1 is SGHNT and CDR2 is YENEEA in the germline V gene. This CDR3 comprises 19 residues. The CDR3 protein is CASSLWTSGRGLSSYEQYF. CDR3 in DNA: TGTGCCAGCAGCCTATGGACTAGCGGGAGGGGGTTAAGCTCCTACGAGCAGTACTTC.

The chain is built from TRBV6-5 and TRBJ2-7, with 7 bases identical to TRBD1. CDR3 length equals 15 residues. V lost 2 bases, J lost 2 bases, and 6 bases stayed unmatched. Germline-derived CDR1 and CDR2 are MNHEY and SVGAGI. The CDR3 region is CASSYAGGSPYEQYF. The CDR3 DNA reads TGTGCCAGCAGTTACGCAGGGGGTTCCCCCTACGAGCAGTACTTC.

The rearrangement uses TRBV7-2 and TRBJ2-7; 9 bases fit TRBD2. V lost 6 bases, J lost 1 base, and 4 bases stayed unmatched. Germline CDR1 reads SGHTA; CDR2 reads FQGNSA. This CDR3 has 14 amino acids. CDR3 DNA sequence: TGTGCCAGCAGTAGGACTAGCGTGTCCTACGAGCAGTACTTC. Translated: CASSRTSVSYEQYF.